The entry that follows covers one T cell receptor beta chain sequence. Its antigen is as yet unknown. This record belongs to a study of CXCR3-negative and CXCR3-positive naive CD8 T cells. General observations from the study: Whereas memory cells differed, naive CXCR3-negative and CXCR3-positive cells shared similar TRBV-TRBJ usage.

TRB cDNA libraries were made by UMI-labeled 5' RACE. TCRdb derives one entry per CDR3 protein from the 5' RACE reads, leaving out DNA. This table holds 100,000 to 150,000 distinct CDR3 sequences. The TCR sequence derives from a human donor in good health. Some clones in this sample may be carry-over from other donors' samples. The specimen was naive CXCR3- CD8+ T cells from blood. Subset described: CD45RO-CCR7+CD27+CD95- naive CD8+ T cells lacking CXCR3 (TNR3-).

The chain's CDR3 is CSVEDTEATQYF. The chain links TRBV29-1 to TRBJ2-5. This CDR3 spans 12 amino acids. Germline-derived CDR1 and CDR2 are SQVTM and ANQGSEA.